This is a list of T cell receptor beta chains from one sample in a study of blood T cell repertoires in COVID-19. Sequencing was performed with immunoSEQ multiplex PCR; in TCRdb, only in-frame clones are kept and a portion is missing. The table has about 360,000 clones, around 90% seen once. Source material: PBMCs or T cells enriched from blood (not recorded which). These receptors were collected from a middle-aged woman with acute COVID-19. CDR3s include the opening cysteine and the closing phenylalanine or tryptophan. Size values are once, few and many counts, or a class for expanded clones, and some rows have none.

NA	TRBV30	TRBJ1-6	CAWSAYRQGRSPLHF
NA	TRBV11-2	TRBJ2-5	CASSSGQGVETQYF
NA	TRBV24-1	TRBJ2-1	CATSDSGQGPHNEQFF
NA	TRBV18	TRBJ1-2	CASSPGQGTSGYTF
NA	TRBV5-8	TRBJ2-3	CASSYLVTADTQYF
NA	TRBV5-1	TRBJ1-1	CASKAGQGNTEAFF
NA	TRBV5-1	TRBJ2-7	CASSLVPTGDPSYEQYF
few	TRBV4-1	TRBJ1-3	CASSQEGTNSGNTIYF
NA	TRBV15	TRBJ2-7	CATSRDTRHSYEQYF
NA	TRBV5-1	TRBJ1-1	CASSLSGLGTITEAFF
NA	TRBV4-1	TRBJ2-2	CASSQGGVGLALTGELFF
NA	TRBV5-4	TRBJ2-7	CASAREPSGYEQYF
NA	TRBV10-1	TRBJ1-6	CASSDGGQGLSPLHF
NA	TRBV9	TRBJ1-2	CASRQGGDNYGYTF
NA	TRBV11-3	TRBJ2-3	CASSPGLAGVEDTQYF
NA	TRBV5-6	TRBJ1-1	CASRRSGVNTEAFF
NA	TRBV5-6	TRBJ2-2	CASSFPSGGAHGELFF
NA	TRBV7-9	TRBJ2-7	CASSPPGTEEQYF
NA	TRBV5-8	TRBJ1-3	CASSLGGHPSSGNTIYF
NA	TRBV7-8	TRBJ1-2	CASSLGVSGGDSYGYTF
NA	TRBV30	TRBJ2-5	CAWRTSGWAETQYF
NA	TRBV5-4	TRBJ2-3	CASSLASGGVSTDTQYF
NA	TRBV27	TRBJ2-1	CASSPRGSSYNEQFF
NA	TRBV5-1	TRBJ2-3	CASSHDRNTDTQYF
NA	TRBV2	TRBJ1-1	CASRVTGSTEAFF